This TCR beta chain was obtained from a study of control samples from healthy donors and cancer patients. The junction had 9 bases not matched to a gene; V was cut back by 6 bases and J by 6 bases. The CDR3 covers 14 residues. Germline CDR1 and CDR2: MDHEN and SYDVKM. Generated by immunoSEQ multiplex PCR, the TCRdb table keeps only in-frame clones and is missing some. The repertoire holds tens of thousands of clones, about 89% seen once, with approximately 7.6% in the top ten. This clone was detected only once. Sequences were obtained from blood. The source is an older woman in good health. V and J are TRBV28 and TRBJ2-3; 7 bases fit TRBD2. The DNA for the CDR3 is TGTGCCAGCAGGGCCTCGGGAGGTCTTGATACGCAGTATTTT. This translates into CASRASGGLDTQYF.